These T cell receptor beta chains were read from a single sample in a study of T-cell reconstitution after alpha-beta-depleted transplantation in children. Each CDR3 protein is one row after TCRdb ran MiXCR on the PCR reads. The sample carries a few hundred thousand distinct CDR3 sequences, 16% recorded once. The sequencing here drew on PBMCs, mostly from graft donor cells, taken 360 days after TCRalphabeta/CD19-depleted stem cell transplant. Every receptor here comes from a boy younger than two who had a stem cell transplant for Wiskott-Aldrich syndrome, so the T cells may come from the graft donor. CDR3s include the opening cysteine and the closing phenylalanine or tryptophan. The D gene is left open where the match is weak. Not all rows give a size; the values are once, few, many and, for expanded clones, a class.

len,d_gene,abundance,v_gene,CDR3aa
15,-,many,TRBV5-1,CASSLGWGLSYEQYF
18,-,-,TRBV11-2,CASSLVFRFNPGYGEQFF
12,-,-,TRBV4-2,CASSAWRDTQYF
14,-,-,TRBV6-5,CASSFGEQSYEQYF
13,-,-,TRBV29-1,CSVEAWTTDTQYF
13,TRBD2,few,TRBV29-1,CSGGGVFTDTQYF
13,-,few,TRBV6-6,CASSYTSNYGYTF
13,-,few,TRBV27,CASSLKHPNEQFF
13,-,many,TRBV5-1,CASSLEGGTTQYF
19,TRBD2,-,TRBV29-1,CSVELRSGARTSHYNEQFF
14,TRBD2,-,TRBV12-3/TRBV12-4,CASTPLTSGETQYF
14,-,many,TRBV12-3/TRBV12-4,CASSLVRNTGELFF
14,-,many,TRBV4-1,CASSPKGSTDTQYF
17,-,once,TRBV18,CASSPLAWRPMNTEAFF
16,TRBD1,few,TRBV4-1,CASSQPGQGFLYGYTF
14,TRBD1,few,TRBV7-9,CASSFRDRSYEQYF
15,TRBD1,-,TRBV10-3,CAISTGTGSAYEQYF
18,TRBD2,few,TRBV10-3,CAISEPPGERGTYNEQFF
15,-,-,TRBV4-2,CASSQPGAGADTQYF
16,-,-,TRBV6-5,CASSYSAEGPYNEQFF
13,-,-,TRBV24-1,CATSRAPRNEQFF
12,TRBD1,-,TRBV29-1,CSATGQVYGYTF
15,-,-,TRBV7-2,CASSRVQGRTGELFF
14,-,-,TRBV29-1,CSVLTPGRPYEQYF
14,TRBD1,-,TRBV12-3/TRBV12-4,CASSGTGQSHEQYF
15,TRBD2,-,TRBV15,CATSRVRGDNNEQFF
13,-,few,TRBV15,CATSRGVVYEQYF
23,-,-,TRBV11-2,CASSSSRGPRSGTRFLAKNIQYF
13,TRBD1,-,TRBV20-1,CSARPGGLSPLHF
15,TRBD2,-,TRBV27,CASSFLLAAGHEQYF
15,-,few,TRBV12-3/TRBV12-4,CASLPPGPPNTEAFF
15,TRBD1,many,TRBV12-3/TRBV12-4,CASSLAGQGAHGQYF
15,-,few,TRBV7-9,CASSLTSLRTGELFF